The rows below give T cell receptor beta chains drawn from one sample of a study of blood T cell repertoires in COVID-19. The table came from immunoSEQ multiplex PCR; TCRdb's copy has only in-frame clones and leaves some out. The sample includes fewer than 300,000 clones, over 80% of them seen just once. Sample: peripheral blood. The receptors derive from a woman aged 70-85 years with active or convalescent COVID-19. The CDR3 runs from the conserved cysteine through the conserved F or W. A D gene is named only where the DNA matches it firmly. Some rows mark clone size as missing; the rest say once, few, many or name a class of expanded clone.

-,-,TRBV6-4,TRBJ1-5,CASSQGLGNQPQHF,TGTGCCAGCAGCCAGGGATTGGGCAATCAGCCCCAGCATTTT
-,-,TRBV2,TRBJ1-5,CASRRTGQPQHF,TGTGCCAGCCGTCGGACGGGACAGCCCCAGCATTTT
-,-,TRBV28,TRBJ2-7,CASSFSEGWRGLYF,TGTGCCAGCAGTTTTTCGGAAGGTTGGCGGGGTTTGTACTTC
-,TRBD1,TRBV29-1,TRBJ1-2,CSVGDSDGYTF,TGCAGCGTTGGGGACAGTGATGGCTACACCTTC
-,-,TRBV30,TRBJ2-3,CAWIVRSGAGATTDTQYF,TGTGCCTGGATCGTACGATCAGGGGCAGGGGCAACCACAGATACGCAGTATTTT
-,-,TRBV11-2,TRBJ2-2,CASSLAQLTGELFF,TGTGCCAGCAGCTTAGCACAGCTGACCGGGGAGCTGTTTTTT
-,TRBD2,TRBV7-9,TRBJ2-3,CASSLYPSGLITDTQYF,TGTGCCAGCAGCTTATATCCTAGCGGGTTAATCACAGATACGCAGTATTTT
once,-,TRBV11-3,TRBJ2-1,CASSLEGGISYNEQFF,TGTGCCAGCAGCTTAGAGGGCGGGATCTCCTACAATGAGCAGTTCTTC
-,-,TRBV7-2,TRBJ1-1,CASSPLTAGAFF,TGTGCCAGCAGCCCTCTGACAGCGGGGGCTTTCTTT
-,TRBD1,TRBV30,TRBJ2-7,CAWSHRQGNYEQYF,TGTGCCTGGAGTCATCGACAGGGCAACTACGAGCAGTACTTC
-,TRBD1,TRBV5-6,TRBJ2-7,CASSQQGNSAYEQYF,TGTGCCAGCAGCCAACAGGGGAATAGTGCCTACGAGCAGTACTTC
few,-,TRBV5-4,TRBJ2-7,CASSLAAGEQYF,TGTGCCAGCAGCTTGGCAGCGGGCGAGCAGTACTTC
once,TRBD1,TRBV5-6,TRBJ1-2,CASSLVSPLGQGGNYGYTF,TGTGCCAGCAGCTTGGTTAGCCCCCTGGGGCAGGGGGGAAACTATGGCTACACCTTC
-,TRBD1,TRBV5-1,TRBJ1-2,CASSSGTGNYGYTF,TGCGCCAGCAGCTCCGGGACAGGGAACTATGGCTACACCTTC
-,TRBD1,TRBV4-1,TRBJ1-4,CASSEYEDRGEKLFF,TGCGCCAGCAGCGAATACGAGGACAGGGGTGAAAAACTGTTTTTT
-,-,TRBV3-1/TRBV3-2,TRBJ1-2,CASSHARAGYTF,TGTGCCAGCAGCCATGCCAGGGCTGGCTACACCTTC
-,-,TRBV3-1/TRBV3-2,TRBJ1-1,CASSSRAQGLRIFEAFF,TGTGCCAGCAGCTCCCGGGCCCAGGGTTTAAGGATCTTTGAAGCTTTCTTT
-,TRBD1,TRBV6-6,TRBJ1-5,CASNSGTVNQPQHF,TGTGCCAGCAACTCCGGGACAGTGAATCAGCCCCAGCATTTT
-,TRBD1,TRBV11-2,TRBJ2-5,CASSSFRDRVPGDQYF,TGTGCCAGCAGCTCCTTCCGGGACAGGGTCCCCGGAGACCAGTACTTC
once,-,TRBV30,TRBJ2-3,CAWSVWGADTQYF,TGTGCCTGGAGTGTCTGGGGAGCAGATACGCAGTATTTT
-,-,TRBV5-1,TRBJ1-4,CASSLAEGSNEKLFF,TGCGCCAGCAGCTTGGCGGAGGGCTCTAATGAAAAACTGTTTTTT
-,TRBD2,TRBV4-3,TRBJ2-5,CASSPRTSGVRETQYF,TGCGCCAGCTCCCCCCGGACTAGCGGGGTTAGAGAGACCCAGTACTTC
-,-,TRBV29-1,TRBJ1-2,CSVGSGLYGYTF,TGCAGCGTTGGATCAGGGCTGTATGGCTACACCTTC